This is a list of T cell receptor beta chains from one sample in a study of regulatory T cells in long-lasting Graves disease. MiXCR, applied by TCRdb to the multiplex PCR reads, yields one record per CDR3 protein. The sample consists of 510,000 or so distinct CDR3 sequences, about 12% of them appearing once. These data were also reused for a study on T cells in Graves' hyperthyroidism and ophthalmopathy.

Specimen: peripheral blood mononuclear cells (PBMCs), collected at new diagnosis, from a patient treated with antithyroid drugs. The receptors were sampled from a woman aged 25 to 39 with Graves disease. The CDR3 runs from the conserved cysteine through the conserved F or W. A D gene is named only where the DNA matches it firmly. Not all rows give a size; the values are once, few, many and, for expanded clones, a class.

d_call clone_size j_call v_call cdr3_nt cdr3_aa
. few TRBJ1-1 TRBV7-2 TGTGCCAGCAGTCATGGGGGGCCGAACACTGAAGCTTTCTTT CASSHGGPNTEAFF
TRBD1 many TRBJ2-7 TRBV6-2/TRBV6-3 TGTGCCAGCAGTTCCGAATACAGGGGGCTTGCCGAGCAGTACTTC CASSSEYRGLAEQYF
TRBD2 many TRBJ2-1 TRBV12-3/TRBV12-4 TGTGCCAGCAGTTCTCGGACTAGCGGGACTTTTGAGCAGTTCTTC CASSSRTSGTFEQFF
TRBD1 many TRBJ1-2 TRBV4-3 TGCGCCAGCAGCCAAGATCGACAGGGTGGCTATGGCTACACCTTC CASSQDRQGGYGYTF
. many TRBJ2-5 TRBV4-2 TGTGCCAGCAGCCAATCCACCTCCGCCGGGCCCTCAGTATCGGAGACCCAGTACTTC CASSQSTSAGPSVSETQYF
TRBD2 few TRBJ2-1 TRBV18 TGTGCCAGCTCACCACCAGTAAGGCGGGAGGCCGACTATGAGCAGTTCTTC CASSPPVRREADYEQFF
. many TRBJ2-7 TRBV12-3/TRBV12-4 TGTGCCAGCAGCCCAGGGACTCCAACCCCCGAGCAGTACTTC CASSPGTPTPEQYF
TRBD1 many TRBJ1-5 TRBV28 TGTGCCAGCCATGACTTGGGGACAGGCGGTTCACGGCAGCCCCAGCATTTT CASHDLGTGGSRQPQHF
TRBD1 many TRBJ1-1 TRBV10-3 TGTGCCATCTCCCAGGGGGAGGGGCGGAACACTGAAGCTTTCTTT CAISQGEGRNTEAFF
TRBD1 many TRBJ2-2 TRBV20-1 TGCAGTGCTTCACCGGGACAGGGGGCCGGGGAGCTGTTTTTT CSASPGQGAGELFF
TRBD1 . TRBJ2-7 TRBV27 TGTGCCAGCAGTTTCAACGCCGGGACAGGGGTAACCTACGAGCAGTACTTC CASSFNAGTGVTYEQYF
. many TRBJ2-7 TRBV11-2 TGTGCCAGCAGCTTAACGGCGGGGTCCTCGTACGAGCAGTACTTC CASSLTAGSSYEQYF
. . TRBJ1-1 TRBV28 TGTGCCAGCAGTACCCGAGGGAGGCTGCGAGCTTTCTTT CASSTRGRLRAFF
TRBD2 many TRBJ2-1 TRBV2 TGTGCCAGCGAACTAATGGCGGGACTAGGATTTGTTGAGCAGTTCTTC CASELMAGLGFVEQFF
. many TRBJ1-1 TRBV11-3 TGTGCCAGCAGCTTTACCGACACTGAAGCTTTCTTT CASSFTDTEAFF
. many TRBJ1-6 TRBV5-8 TGTGCCAGCAGCTGGAAAGGGGGTTCCTATAATTCACCCCTCCACTTT CASSWKGGSYNSPLHF
TRBD2 many TRBJ2-1 TRBV28 TGTGCCAGCCTCAACCTACTTGGGACTAGCGGGAGGGGGGGCAATGAGCAGTTCTTC CASLNLLGTSGRGGNEQFF
TRBD1 few TRBJ1-3 TRBV28 TGTGCCAGCAGTCGCCAGGGGGCATGGGGAAACACCATATATTTT CASSRQGAWGNTIYF
. . TRBJ2-3 TRBV7-8 TGTGCCAGCAGCCCCAGACTAGGAGGTACGCAGTATTTT CASSPRLGGTQYF
TRBD2 many TRBJ2-5 TRBV29-1 TGCAGCGTTGATAAGCCGACTAGCGCGAACCAAGAGACCCAGTACTTC CSVDKPTSANQETQYF
TRBD1 few TRBJ1-2 TRBV19 TGTGCCAGTAGTATAGATCTAGGGACAGGGGACATCTATGGCTACACCTTC CASSIDLGTGDIYGYTF
. . TRBJ2-2 TRBV19 TGTGCCAGTAGTATAGGACTAGACACCGGGGAGCTGTTTTTT CASSIGLDTGELFF
TRBD2 many TRBJ2-7 TRBV15 TGTGCCACCAGCAGAACTCCGGGGCTAGCGGACTACGAGCAGTACTTC CATSRTPGLADYEQYF
. . TRBJ2-1 TRBV30 TGTGCCTGGACCACAGGTGATGAGCAGTTCTTC CAWTTGDEQFF
TRBD1 many TRBJ2-7 TRBV2 TGTGCCAGCGGGCGGGACAGGGAGTACGAGCAGTACTTC CASGRDREYEQYF
. many TRBJ2-5 TRBV3-1 TGTGCCAGCAGCGGACTTGACGTCAAGACCCAGTACTTC CASSGLDVKTQYF
TRBD2 many TRBJ2-1 TRBV18 TGTGCCAGCTCACCACCAGCGGGAGCCTACAATGAGCAGTTCTTC CASSPPAGAYNEQFF
. many TRBJ1-2 TRBV7-2 TGTGCCAGCAGACCCAGGGGAAAAGGATATGGCTACACCTTC CASRPRGKGYGYTF
. few TRBJ1-4 TRBV7-9 TGTGCCAGCAGCTTAGACGTATTACGTAATGAAAAACTGTTTTTT CASSLDVLRNEKLFF
TRBD1 many TRBJ2-4 TRBV15 TGTGCCACCAGCAGTAAGGGGCAGGGGGCGCGAGCCAAAAACATTCAGTACTTC CATSSKGQGARAKNIQYF
TRBD2 . TRBJ2-3 TRBV18 TGTGCCAGCTCACCCAATAGCGGGTTTTTCACAGATACGCAGTATTTT CASSPNSGFFTDTQYF
. many TRBJ2-2 TRBV3-1 TGTGCCAGCAGCCATCCCATCGGGCAGGCCGGGGAGCTGTTTTTT CASSHPIGQAGELFF
. few TRBJ2-7 TRBV6-1 TGTGCCACCAGGCCAAATTCGGGCGAGCAGTACTTC CATRPNSGEQYF
. many TRBJ1-1 TRBV30 TGTGCCTGGAGCCGGGGGCCCGCTGAAGCTTTCTTT CAWSRGPAEAFF
TRBD2 many TRBJ2-5 TRBV2 TGTGCCAGCGGGCCTAGCGGGAGTGGGGAGACCCAGTACTTC CASGPSGSGETQYF
. . TRBJ2-4 TRBV18 TGTGCCAGCTCTCGACCGGGGCCCATCAAAAACATTCAGTACTTC CASSRPGPIKNIQYF
. many TRBJ2-3 TRBV29-1 TGCAGCTACCCGCAGTATAGCACAGATACGCAGTATTTT CSYPQYSTDTQYF
TRBD1 many TRBJ2-4 TRBV2 TGTGCCAGCAGTGATCAGGGGGTAGGAGCCATTCAGTACTTC CASSDQGVGAIQYF
TRBD1 . TRBJ2-7 TRBV4-1 TGCGCCAGCAGCCGAAGTTCAACCCAGGGGGCGGTCTCCTACGAGCAGTACTTC CASSRSSTQGAVSYEQYF
. . TRBJ2-1 TRBV10-3 TGTGCCATCAGTACTAGTTTCTTGTCCTACAATGAGCAGTTCTTC CAISTSFLSYNEQFF
. . TRBJ1-2 TRBV30 TGTGCCTGTTGTAACTATGGCTACACCTTC CACCNYGYTF
TRBD2 once TRBJ2-1 TRBV28 TGTGCCAGCAGTTCCAAGGGGCTAGCGGGAGTCCATGAGCAGTTCTTC CASSSKGLAGVHEQFF
TRBD1 . TRBJ2-4 TRBV6-2/TRBV6-3 TGTGCCAGCAGCCACCCCAGGGGGCCGGACATTCAGTACTTC CASSHPRGPDIQYF
. many TRBJ2-3 TRBV24-1 TGTGCCACCAGTGATTCCCTAGCTTCGGATACGCAGTATTTT CATSDSLASDTQYF
TRBD2 many TRBJ2-7 TRBV2 TGTGCCAGCAGTTTCGCCCATAGCGGGAGGCCATCCTACGAGCAGTACTTC CASSFAHSGRPSYEQYF
TRBD1 many TRBJ2-7 TRBV18 TGTGCCAGCTCACCAAGGACAGGGATCTCCTACGAGCAGTACTTC CASSPRTGISYEQYF
. many TRBJ2-7 TRBV12-3/TRBV12-4 TGTGCCAGCAGACCCAGGACTTCTTACGAGCAGTACTTC CASRPRTSYEQYF
TRBD2 . TRBJ2-2 TRBV27 TGTGCCAGCAGTAGCGGACTAGCGGGAGGGCCATACACCGGGGAGCTGTTTTTT CASSSGLAGGPYTGELFF
. many TRBJ1-2 TRBV5-8 TGTGCCAGCAGCTTGGACTTCAACTATGGCTACACCTTC CASSLDFNYGYTF